The rows below give T cell receptor beta chains drawn from one sample of a study of blood T cell repertoires in COVID-19. This table comes from immunoSEQ multiplex PCR, and its TCRdb copy is limited to in-frame clones, with some not included. The repertoire holds some 370,000 clones, with around 90% as singletons. Source material: peripheral blood. Every receptor here comes from a man between 18 and 29 years old with active or convalescent COVID-19. Each CDR3 is given with its conserved first and last residue.

v_call	cdr3_length	j_call	cdr3_aa
TRBV5-1	17	TRBJ2-7	CASSVIAGLTPSYEQYF
TRBV6-2/TRBV6-3	16	TRBJ2-1	CASSYGTSGSQGEQFF
TRBV28	16	TRBJ2-7	CASSLLSRDTLRGQYF
TRBV11-2	16	TRBJ2-2	CASSFSSGTITGELFF
TRBV10-3	14	TRBJ2-1	CAISEWSEENEQFF
TRBV7-2	14	TRBJ2-5	CASSLMGQGETQYF
TRBV6-5	15	TRBJ1-2	CASSYRDRGLGRYTF
TRBV19	15	TRBJ2-2	CASTRAPSEGGELFF
TRBV4-1	16	TRBJ1-2	CASSQAPTQGNYGYTF
TRBV27	16	TRBJ2-1	CASSFRLAGVDSEQFF
TRBV4-1	15	TRBJ2-2	CASSQATGNTGELFF
TRBV29-1	14	TRBJ2-3	CSVAPGQSTDTQYF
TRBV11-2	17	TRBJ2-7	CASSSARTSGSGYEQYF
TRBV27	13	TRBJ1-2	CASSEQGVYGYTF
TRBV4-2	15	TRBJ1-2	CASSHPSGLTESYTF
TRBV7-9	12	TRBJ2-7	CASSPNSYEQYF
TRBV9	16	TRBJ1-1	CASSVVPGGGDTEAFF
TRBV27	15	TRBJ1-5	CASSFRGTFNQPQHF
TRBV28	12	TRBJ1-2	CASSLNRDGYTF
TRBV9	15	TRBJ2-7	CASSPPQGAPYEQYF
TRBV9	14	TRBJ1-5	CASSARTGEQPQHF
TRBV28	13	TRBJ2-1	CASSLDSRNEQFF
TRBV5-1	13	TRBJ1-1	CASSLTPNTEAFF
TRBV19	14	TRBJ2-7	CASSNQGGGYEQYF
TRBV4-3	15	TRBJ2-1	CASSQQTGSYNEQFF
TRBV6-5	13	TRBJ2-2	CASTQGGPGELFF
TRBV4-1	15	TRBJ2-1	CASNPGQGGYNEQFF